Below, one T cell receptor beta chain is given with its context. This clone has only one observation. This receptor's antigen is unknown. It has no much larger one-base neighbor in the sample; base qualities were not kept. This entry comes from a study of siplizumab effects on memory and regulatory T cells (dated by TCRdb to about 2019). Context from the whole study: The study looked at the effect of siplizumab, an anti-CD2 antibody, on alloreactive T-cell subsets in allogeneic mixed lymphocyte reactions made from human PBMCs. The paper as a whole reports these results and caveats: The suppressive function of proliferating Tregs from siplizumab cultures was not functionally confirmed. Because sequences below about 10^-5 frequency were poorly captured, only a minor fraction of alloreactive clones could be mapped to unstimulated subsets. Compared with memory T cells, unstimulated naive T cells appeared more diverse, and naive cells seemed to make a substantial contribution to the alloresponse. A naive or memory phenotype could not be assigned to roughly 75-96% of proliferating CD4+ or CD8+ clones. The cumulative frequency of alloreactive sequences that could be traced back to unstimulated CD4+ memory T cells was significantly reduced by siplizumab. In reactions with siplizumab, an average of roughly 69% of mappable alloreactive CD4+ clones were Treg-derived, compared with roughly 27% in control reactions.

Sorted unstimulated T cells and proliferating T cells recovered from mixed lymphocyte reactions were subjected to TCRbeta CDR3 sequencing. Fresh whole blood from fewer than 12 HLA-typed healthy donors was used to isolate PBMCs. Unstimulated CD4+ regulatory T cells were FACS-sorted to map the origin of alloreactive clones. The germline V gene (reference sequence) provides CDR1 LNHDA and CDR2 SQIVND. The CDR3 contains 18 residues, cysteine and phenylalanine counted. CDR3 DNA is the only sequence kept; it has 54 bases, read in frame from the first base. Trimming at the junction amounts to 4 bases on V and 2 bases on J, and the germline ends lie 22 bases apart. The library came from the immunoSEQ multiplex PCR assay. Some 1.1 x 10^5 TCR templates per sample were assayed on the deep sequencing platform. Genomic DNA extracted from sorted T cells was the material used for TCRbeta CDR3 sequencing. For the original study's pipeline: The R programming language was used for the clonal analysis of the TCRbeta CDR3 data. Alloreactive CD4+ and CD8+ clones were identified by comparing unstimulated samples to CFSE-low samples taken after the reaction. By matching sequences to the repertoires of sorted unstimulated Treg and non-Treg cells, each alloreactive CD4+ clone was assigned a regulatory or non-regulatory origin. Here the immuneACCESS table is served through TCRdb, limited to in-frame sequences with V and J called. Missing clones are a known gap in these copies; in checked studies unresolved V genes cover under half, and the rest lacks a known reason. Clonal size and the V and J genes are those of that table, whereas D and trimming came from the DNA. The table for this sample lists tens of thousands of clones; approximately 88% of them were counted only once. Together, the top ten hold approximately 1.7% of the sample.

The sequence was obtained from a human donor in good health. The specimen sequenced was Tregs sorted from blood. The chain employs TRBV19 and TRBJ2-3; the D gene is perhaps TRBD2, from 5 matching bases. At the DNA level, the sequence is TGTGCCAGTAGTAGGGAGCTTGATGGGTCCTATAACACAGATACGCAGTATTTT. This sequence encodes CASSRELDGSYNTDTQYF.